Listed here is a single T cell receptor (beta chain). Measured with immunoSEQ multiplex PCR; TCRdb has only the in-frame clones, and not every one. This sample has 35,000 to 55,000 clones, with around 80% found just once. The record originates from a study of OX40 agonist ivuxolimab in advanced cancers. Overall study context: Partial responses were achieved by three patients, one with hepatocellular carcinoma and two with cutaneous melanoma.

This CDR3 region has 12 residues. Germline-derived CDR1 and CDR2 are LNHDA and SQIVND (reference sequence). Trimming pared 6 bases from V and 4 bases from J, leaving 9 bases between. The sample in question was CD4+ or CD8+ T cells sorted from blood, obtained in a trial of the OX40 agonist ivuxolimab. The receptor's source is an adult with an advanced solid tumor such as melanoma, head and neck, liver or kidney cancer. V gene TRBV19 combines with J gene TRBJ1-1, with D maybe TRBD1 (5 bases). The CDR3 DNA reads TGTGCCAGTAGCTCAGGGTTCACTGAAGCTTTCTTT. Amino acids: CASSSGFTEAFF.